This T cell receptor (beta chain) comes out of a study of blood T cell repertoires in COVID-19. The overall study: COVID-19 samples from acute and convalescent phases originated in the United States, Italy and Spain. PBMCs, B-cell-depleted T cells, or T cells were the source of the cDNA or gDNA that made up the material.

The germline V gene has CDR1 MGHRA and CDR2 YSYEKL. Trimming took 6 bases from V and 2 from J; bases not matched to a gene: 5. This CDR3 region has 14 residues. Authors' data handling: Estimated nucleated cell counts came from reference gene primer amplification. Sequenced by immunoSEQ multiplex PCR; TCRdb stores in-frame clones only, minus some. The V and J calls and clone size come from that table; D and trimming were worked out from the DNA. The sample has about 440,000 clones, about 87% seen once. The table lists this clone with a count of one. Sequencing was performed on peripheral blood. This receptor was obtained from a woman aged 45-59 years with COVID-19, enrolled during active disease. The chain carries TRBV4-1 and TRBJ1-2, with 8 bases matching TRBD1. In DNA form, the CDR3 reads TGCGCCAGCAGACTTACAGGGGGAAACTATGGCTACACCTTC. Translation gives CASRLTGGNYGYTF.